This T cell receptor (beta chain) originates from a study of blood T cell repertoires in COVID-19. In the study overall: Acute and convalescent COVID-19 samples came from the United States, Italy and Spain. PBMCs, B-cell-depleted T cells, or T cells were the source of the cDNA or gDNA that made up the material.

V was pared by 0 bases and J by 4 bases, with 10 bases between. The CDR3 extends over 14 amino acids. Germline V gene sequence: CDR1 LNHDA, CDR2 SQIVND (reference sequence). Source study methods: Amplified reference gene primers provided the basis for estimating nucleated cell counts. Data came from immunoSEQ multiplex PCR; TCRdb stores just in-frame clones and leaves some out. V and J calls and clone size are copied from that table; D and trimming were computed from the DNA. The table includes roughly 420,000 clones, around 89% detected once. The study recruited people aged about 18 to 95 years across about two dozen US areas.

The chain combines TRBV19 with TRBJ2-7; a possible D gene is TRBD1 (6 bases). Input material: PBMCs or T cells enriched from blood (not recorded which). The TCR originated in a woman in her 30s with acute COVID-19. CDR3 DNA sequence: TGTGCCAGTAGTATAGATCAACAGGGTTACGAGCAGTACTTC. It codes for CASSIDQQGYEQYF.